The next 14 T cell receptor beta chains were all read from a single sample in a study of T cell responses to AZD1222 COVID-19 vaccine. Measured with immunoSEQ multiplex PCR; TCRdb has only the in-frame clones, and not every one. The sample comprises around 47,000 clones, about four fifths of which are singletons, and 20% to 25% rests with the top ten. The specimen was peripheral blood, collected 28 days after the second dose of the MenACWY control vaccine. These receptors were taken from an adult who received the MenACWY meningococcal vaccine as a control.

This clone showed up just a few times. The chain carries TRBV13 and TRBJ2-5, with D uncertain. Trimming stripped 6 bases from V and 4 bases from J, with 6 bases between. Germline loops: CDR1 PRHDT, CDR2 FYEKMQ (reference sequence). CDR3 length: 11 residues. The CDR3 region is CASSVSETQYF. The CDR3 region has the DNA TGTGCCAGCAGTGTATCAGAGACCCAGTACTTC. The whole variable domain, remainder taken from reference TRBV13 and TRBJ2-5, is AAGVIQSPRHLIKEKRETATLKCYPIPRHDTVYWYQQGPGQDPQFLISFYEKMQSDKGSIPDRFSAQQFSDYHSELNMSSLELGDSALYFCASSVSETQYFGPGTRLLVL.

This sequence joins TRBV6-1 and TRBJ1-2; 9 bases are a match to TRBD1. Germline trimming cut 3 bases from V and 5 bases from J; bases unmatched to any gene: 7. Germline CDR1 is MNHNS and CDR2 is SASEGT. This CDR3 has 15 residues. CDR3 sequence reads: CASSESRTGAYGYTF. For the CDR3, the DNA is TGTGCCAGCAGTGAGTCCCGGACAGGGGCGTATGGCTACACCTTC.

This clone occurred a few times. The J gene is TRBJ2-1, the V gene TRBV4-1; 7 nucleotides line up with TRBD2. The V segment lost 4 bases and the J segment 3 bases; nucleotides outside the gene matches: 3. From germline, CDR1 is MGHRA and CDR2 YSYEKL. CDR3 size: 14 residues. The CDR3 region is CASSPGTNYNEQFF. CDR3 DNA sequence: TGCGCCAGCAGCCCCGGGACTAACTACAATGAGCAGTTCTTC.

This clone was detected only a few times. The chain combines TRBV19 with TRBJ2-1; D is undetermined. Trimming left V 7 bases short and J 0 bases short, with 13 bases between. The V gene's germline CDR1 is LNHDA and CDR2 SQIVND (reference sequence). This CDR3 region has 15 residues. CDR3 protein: CASTTSFNSYNEQFF. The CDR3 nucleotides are TGTGCCAGTACCACCTCCTTCAACTCCTACAATGAGCAGTTCTTC.

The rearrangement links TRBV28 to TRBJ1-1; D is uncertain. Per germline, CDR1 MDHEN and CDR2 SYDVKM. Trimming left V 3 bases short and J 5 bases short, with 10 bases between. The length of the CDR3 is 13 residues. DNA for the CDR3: TGTGCCAGCAGTTTTATGAAAGGGACTGAAGCTTTCTTT. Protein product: CASSFMKGTEAFF.

The CDR3 DNA reads TGTGCCACCAGTGAGGGGCCTTTCGGCGGGGGGATCACAGATACGCAGTATTTT. Residues: CATSEGPFGGGITDTQYF. The chain links TRBV24-1 to TRBJ2-3; 8 nucleotides match TRBD2. The CDR3 spans 18 residues. Trimming at V came to 4 bases and at J to 2 bases, leaving 13 bases not matched to a gene. CDR1 is KGHDR, CDR2 SFDVKD, per germline.

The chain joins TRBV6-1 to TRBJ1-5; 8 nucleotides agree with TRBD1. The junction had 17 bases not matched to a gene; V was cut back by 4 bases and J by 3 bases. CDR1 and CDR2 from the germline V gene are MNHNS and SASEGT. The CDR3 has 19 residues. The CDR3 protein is CASSVPGTGVAFFNQPQHF. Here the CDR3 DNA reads TGTGCCAGCAGTGTACCCGGGACAGGAGTGGCCTTCTTCAATCAGCCCCAGCATTTT.

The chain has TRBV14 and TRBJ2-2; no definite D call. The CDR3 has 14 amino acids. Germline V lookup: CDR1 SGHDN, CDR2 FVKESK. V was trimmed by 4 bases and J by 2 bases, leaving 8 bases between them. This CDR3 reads CASSPQVNTGELFF. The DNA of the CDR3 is TGTGCCAGCAGCCCGCAGGTTAACACCGGGGAGCTGTTTTTT.

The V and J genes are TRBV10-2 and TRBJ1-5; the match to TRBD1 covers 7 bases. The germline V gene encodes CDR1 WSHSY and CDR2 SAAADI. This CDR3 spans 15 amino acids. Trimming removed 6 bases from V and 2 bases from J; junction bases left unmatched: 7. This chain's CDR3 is CASSLQGTGNQPQHF. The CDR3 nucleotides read TGCGCCAGCAGCTTACAGGGGACTGGCAATCAGCCCCAGCATTTT.

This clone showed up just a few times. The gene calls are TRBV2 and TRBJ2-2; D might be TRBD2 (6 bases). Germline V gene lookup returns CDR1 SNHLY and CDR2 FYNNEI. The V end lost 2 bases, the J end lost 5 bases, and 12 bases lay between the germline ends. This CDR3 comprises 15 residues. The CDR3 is CASSETGRGTGELFF. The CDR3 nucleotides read TGTGCCAGCAGTGAAACCGGGAGAGGGACCGGGGAGCTGTTTTTT. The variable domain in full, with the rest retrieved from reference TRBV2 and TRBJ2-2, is EPEVTQTPSHQVTQMGQEVILRCVPISNHLYFYWYRQILGQKVEFLVSFYNNEISEKSEIFDDQFSVERPDGSNFTLKIRSTKLEDSAMYFCASSETGRGTGELFFGEGSRLTVL.

The CDR3, as DNA: TGTGCCAGCAGTCGACAGATATACAATGAGCAGTTCTTC. Translation: CASSRQIYNEQFF. This chain uses TRBV25-1 with TRBJ2-1, with D possibly TRBD1 on 5 matching bases. Germline V lookup: CDR1 MGHDK, CDR2 SYGVNS. The length of the CDR3 is 13 residues. V dropped 5 bases and J dropped 4 bases, with 9 bases sitting between them.

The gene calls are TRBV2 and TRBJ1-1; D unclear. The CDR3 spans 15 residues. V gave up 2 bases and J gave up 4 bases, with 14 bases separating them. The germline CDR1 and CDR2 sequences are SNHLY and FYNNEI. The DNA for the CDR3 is TGTGCCAGCAGTGAAATAGGGCGATTGGGCACTGAAGCTTTCTTT. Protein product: CASSEIGRLGTEAFF.

The CDR3 spells CASSRSLGEANTEAFF. CDR3 bases: TGTGCCAGCAGCCGAAGCTTGGGTGAGGCGAACACTGAAGCTTTCTTT. The chain joins TRBV5-4 to TRBJ1-1, with D uncertain. Trimming stripped 4 bases from V and 1 base from J, with 17 bases between. Germline V gene lookup returns CDR1 SGHNT and CDR2 YYREEE (reference sequence). The CDR3 loop spans 16 amino acids. The full variable domain, its missing parts supplied by reference TRBV5-4 and TRBJ1-1, is ETGVTQSPTHLIKTRGQQVTLRCSSQSGHNTVSWYQQALGQGPQFIFQYYREEENGRGNFPPRFSGLQFPNYSSELNVNALELDDSALYLCASSRSLGEANTEAFFGQGTRLTVV.

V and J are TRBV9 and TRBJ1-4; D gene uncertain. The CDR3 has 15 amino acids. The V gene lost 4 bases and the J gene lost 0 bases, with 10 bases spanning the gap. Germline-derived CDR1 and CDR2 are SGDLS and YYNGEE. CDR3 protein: CASSPRQTTNEKLFF. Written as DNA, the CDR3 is TGTGCCAGCAGCCCGCGCCAAACAACTAATGAAAAACTGTTTTTT. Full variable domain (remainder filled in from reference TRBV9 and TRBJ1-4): DSGVTQTPKHLITATGQRVTLRCSPRSGDLSVYWYQQSLDQGLQFLIQYYNGEERAKGNILERFSAQQFPDLHSELNLSSLELGDSALYFCASSPRQTTNEKLFFGSGTQLSVL.